This T cell receptor (beta chain) was sequenced for a study of identical twins. The J segment lost 3 bases and the V segment lost 1 base, leaving 5 bases of the junction unmatched. The CDR3 totals 16 residues. CDR1 is MGHDK, CDR2 SYGVNS, per germline. Study-wide results and caveats: Possibly, invariant MAIT and iNKT cells partly confounded zero-insertion analyses.

TCRdb re-called the 5' RACE reads through MiXCR, storing one row per CDR3 protein. The sample lists some 690,000 distinct CDR3 sequences, less than 25% occurring once. This clonotype was detected many times. No antigen is known for it. Donors uniformly comprised healthy Caucasians. This sample also appeared in a second study, on T cells expressing NK-cell markers. From that second work: Source material for TCR beta repertoires consisted of sorted CD3+CD56+NKG2C+, CD3+CD56+NKG2C- and CD3+CD56-NKG2C+ T cells. The dominant NKG2C+ clonotypes represented about 1.0-7.5% of CD8+ T cells in six donors.

The sample was PBMCs. The chain joins TRBV25-1 to TRBJ2-5; 10 bases agree with TRBD1. The sequence derives from a woman under 30 in good health. The CDR3 nucleotides read TGTGCCAGCAGTGAATTCACGGGACAGGGGAAAGAGACCCAGTACTTC. Amino acids: CASSEFTGQGKETQYF.